The 18 T cell receptor beta chains below all came from one sample that was sequenced in a study of blood T cell repertoires in COVID-19. Sequencing used immunoSEQ multiplex PCR; TCRdb keeps in-frame clones, though not all of them. Of about 180,000 clones in the sample, 70% to 85% were seen once. Material: PBMCs or T cells enriched from blood (not recorded which). These receptors came from a woman aged 45-60 years who had recovered from COVID-19.

The rearrangement links TRBV29-1 to TRBJ2-1, with 10 bases fitting TRBD2. The CDR3 contains 15 residues. Trimming removed 7 bases from V and 2 bases from J; junction bases left unmatched: 8. Germline V gene sequence: CDR1 SQVTM, CDR2 ANQGSEA. The CDR3 region has the DNA TGCAGCGCTCACCGGAGCGGGAGGGCCTACAATGAGCAGTTCTTC. This sequence encodes CSAHRSGRAYNEQFF.

This clone was observed once. The chain employs TRBV27 and TRBJ2-7, with D possibly being TRBD2 (5 bases). Germline lookup yields CDR1 MNHEY and CDR2 SMNVEV (reference sequence). The CDR3 totals 14 residues. V lost 5 bases to trimming and J lost 2 bases, with 13 bases between them. The CDR3 nucleotides are TGTGCCAGCAGTCCCCGGACTCCTACCTACGAGCAGTACTTC. Residues: CASSPRTPTYEQYF.

The rearrangement joins TRBV30 to TRBJ1-2; 8 bases agree with TRBD1. CDR3 size: 13 residues. The V segment lost 1 base and the J segment 7 bases; nucleotides outside the gene matches: 5. CDR1 and CDR2 (germline): GTSNPN, SVGIG (reference sequence). The CDR3 DNA reads TGTGCCTGGAGTGGCAGGACAGGGTCTGGCTACACCTTC. Its translation is CAWSGRTGSGYTF.

The chain uses TRBV25-1 and TRBJ2-3; the match to TRBD2 covers 8 bases. J was trimmed by 4 bases and V by 10 bases; bases with no gene match: 10. The CDR3 contains 14 residues. The V gene's germline CDR1 is MGHDK and CDR2 SYGVNS. CDR3 loop: CATGAGVAPDTQYF. CDR3 bases: TGTGCCACCGGAGCGGGAGTTGCCCCAGATACGCAGTATTTT.

V and J are TRBV28 and TRBJ1-3; possible D gene TRBD1, 6 bases. Trimming took 5 bases from V and 4 from J, leaving 9 bases between them. This CDR3 is 13 amino acids long. CDR1 and CDR2 (germline): MDHEN, SYDVKM. This CDR3 is CASSRDTGNTIYF. CDR3 in DNA: TGTGCCAGCAGTCGGGACACCGGAAACACCATATATTTT. Full variable domain (outside the CDR3, taken from reference TRBV28 and TRBJ1-3): DVKVTQSSRYLVKRTGEKVFLECVQDMDHENMFWYRQDPGLGLRLIYFSYDVKMKEKGDIPEGYSVSREKKERFSLILESASTNQTSMYLCASSRDTGNTIYFGEGSWLTVV.

The V and J genes are TRBV6-5 and TRBJ1-2; D is unclear. Germline V gives CDR1 MNHEY, CDR2 SVGAGI. The CDR3 totals 15 residues. V lost 4 bases, J lost 0 bases, and 12 bases lay in between. For the CDR3, the DNA is TGTGCCAGCAGTTTGCGTCCAGACACTAACTATGGCTACACCTTC. It yields the protein CASSLRPDTNYGYTF.

The J gene is TRBJ1-1, the V gene TRBV4-1, with 11 bases that match TRBD1. This CDR3 region has 15 residues. The trim removed 4 bases at V and 5 bases at J, leaving 6 bases unmatched. Germline CDR1 MGHRA, CDR2 YSYEKL. The DNA of the CDR3 is TGCGCCAGCAGCCCATGGACAGGGGGCCAAACTGAAGCTTTCTTT. Translated, it gives CASSPWTGGQTEAFF.

This clone was found once. V usage is TRBV28 and J usage is TRBJ1-6; TRBD1 aligns across 8 bases. This CDR3 is 14 amino acids long. From germline, CDR1 is MDHEN and CDR2 SYDVKM. V was pared by 5 bases and J by 9 bases, with 6 bases of the junction left unmatched. The CDR3: CASSPGGDSSPLHF. The CDR3, as DNA: TGTGCCAGCAGTCCAGGGGGCGATTCTTCACCCCTCCACTTT.

V and J are TRBV24-1 and TRBJ2-3, with D uncertain. The CDR3 contains 14 residues. The germline V and J ends were trimmed by 4 bases and 3 bases, with 10 bases remaining between them. Germline V gene data show CDR1 as KGHDR and CDR2 as SFDVKD. The CDR3: CATSDSRRTDTQYF. In DNA form, the CDR3 reads TGTGCCACCAGTGACTCCCGCAGGACAGATACGCAGTATTTT.

This rearrangement joins TRBV7-9 to TRBJ1-2, with 8 bases aligning to TRBD1. V trimming: 3 bases; J trimming: 8 bases; junction bases outside the gene matches: 8. Germline lookup yields CDR1 SEHNR and CDR2 FQNEAQ (reference sequence). The CDR3 has 14 residues. The chain's CDR3 is CASSFDQGAQGYTF. DNA of the CDR3: TGTGCCAGCAGCTTCGACCAGGGGGCGCAGGGCTACACCTTC.

The chain has TRBV19 and TRBJ2-6; D is possibly TRBD2 (5 bases). Trimming stripped 3 bases from V and 2 bases from J, with 8 bases between. The CDR3 extends over 15 amino acids. Germline lookup yields CDR1 LNHDA and CDR2 SQIVND (reference sequence). The CDR3 sequence: CASSIGVPGANVLTF. DNA for the CDR3: TGTGCCAGTAGTATCGGGGTACCTGGGGCCAACGTCCTGACTTTC.

The chain carries TRBV19 and TRBJ2-1; 7 nucleotides align to TRBD1. The germline V gene encodes CDR1 LNHDA and CDR2 SQIVND (reference sequence). The CDR3 spans 16 residues. V lost 4 bases to trimming and J lost 2 bases; unmatched junction nucleotides: 8. In DNA form, the CDR3 reads TGTGCCAGTAGTAAGTCCGGGACAGAGGCCTACAATGAGCAGTTCTTC. It codes for CASSKSGTEAYNEQFF.

V is TRBV29-1 and J is TRBJ2-1; no clear D. Germline loops: CDR1 SQVTM, CDR2 ANQGSEA. V dropped 4 bases and J dropped 5 bases, with 6 bases sitting between them. CDR3 size: 11 residues. The CDR3 nucleotides are TGCAGCGTTGCCCGGGACAATGAGCAGTTCTTC. As protein: CSVARDNEQFF.

This clone was recorded at least ten times. This chain uses TRBV2 with TRBJ2-7; TRBD2 matches at 10 bases. There are 18 residues in the CDR3. V gave up 3 bases and J gave up 6 bases; unmatched junction bases: 17. Germline CDR1 and CDR2: SNHLY and FYNNEI. The CDR3 sequence is CASSEGGLARNGWGEQYF. The CDR3 coding sequence is TGTGCCAGCAGTGAGGGGGGACTAGCGAGAAACGGATGGGGCGAGCAGTACTTC.

V usage is TRBV6-5 and J usage is TRBJ1-2, with a weak D call TRBD1 (5 bases). Trimming took 0 bases from V and 8 from J, leaving 10 bases between them. Germline V gives CDR1 MNHEY, CDR2 SVGAGI. The CDR3 sequence is 13 residues long. This CDR3 reads CASSYSEGRGYTF. CDR3 bases: TGTGCCAGCAGTTACTCGGAGGGGCGCGGCTACACCTTC.

V and J are TRBV29-1 and TRBJ2-3, with D perhaps matching TRBD2 (5 bases). The CDR3 runs to 13 residues. The V gene lost 6 bases and the J gene lost 2 bases, with 12 bases spanning the gap. The germline CDR1 and CDR2 sequences are SQVTM and ANQGSEA. CDR3 bases: TGCAGCGTAGAGAGGGCAAACACAGATACGCAGTATTTT. Its protein is CSVERANTDTQYF.

The chain employs TRBV4-1 and TRBJ1-2; 8 bases align to TRBD1. V gave up 3 bases and J gave up 4 bases; unmatched junction bases: 10. CDR1 MGHRA and CDR2 YSYEKL come from the germline V gene. The length of the CDR3 is 16 residues. The CDR3 bases are TGCGCCAGCAGCCAGGACCAAGGACAGGGTCCCTATGGCTACACCTTC. As protein: CASSQDQGQGPYGYTF.

The rearrangement uses TRBV6-6 and TRBJ2-2; TRBD2 matches at 9 bases. The junction had 5 bases not matched to a gene; V was cut back by 6 bases and J by 3 bases. The CDR3 is 15 residues long. Per germline, CDR1 MNHNY and CDR2 SVGAGI (reference sequence). The CDR3 here is CASSDSGRYTGELFF. The CDR3 nucleotides are TGTGCCAGCAGCGACAGCGGGAGGTACACCGGGGAGCTGTTTTTT.